A single T cell receptor beta chain is shown here with its context. This specimen belongs to a study of blood T cell repertoires in COVID-19. Profiled with immunoSEQ multiplex PCR; TCRdb holds only in-frame clones, not every one. The sample has some 150,000 clones, approximately 86% seen once. The ends lost 0 bases at V and 1 base at J; junction bases unmatched: 5. The CDR3 has 18 residues. Germline lookup yields CDR1 SGHTA and CDR2 FQGTGA. The sequenced material came from PBMCs or T cells enriched from blood (not recorded which). V gene TRBV7-3 combines with J gene TRBJ2-3; 12 positions agree with TRBD2. This TCR was sampled from a woman in her thirties or forties who had recovered from COVID-19. CDR3 sequence: CASSLTTLAGGGTDTQYF. Written as DNA, the CDR3 is TGTGCCAGCAGCTTAACGACCCTAGCGGGAGGGGGCACAGATACGCAGTATTTT.